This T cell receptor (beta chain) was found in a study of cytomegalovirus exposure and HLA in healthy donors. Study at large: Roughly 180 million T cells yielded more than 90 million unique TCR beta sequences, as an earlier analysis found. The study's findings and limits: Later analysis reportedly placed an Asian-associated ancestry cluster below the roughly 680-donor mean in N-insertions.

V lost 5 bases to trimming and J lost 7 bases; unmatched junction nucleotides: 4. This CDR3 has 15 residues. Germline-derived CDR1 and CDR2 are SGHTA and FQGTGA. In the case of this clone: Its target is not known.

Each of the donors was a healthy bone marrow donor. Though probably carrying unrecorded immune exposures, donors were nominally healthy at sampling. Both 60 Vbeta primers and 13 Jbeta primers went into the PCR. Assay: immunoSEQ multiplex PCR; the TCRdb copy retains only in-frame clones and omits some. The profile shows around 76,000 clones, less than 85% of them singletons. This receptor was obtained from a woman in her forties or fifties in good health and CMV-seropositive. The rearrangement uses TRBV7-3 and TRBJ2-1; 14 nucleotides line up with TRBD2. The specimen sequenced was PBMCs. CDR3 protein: CASSPGLAGVNEQFF. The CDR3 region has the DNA TGTGCCAGCAGCCCGGGACTAGCGGGAGTGAATGAGCAGTTCTTC.